This TCR beta chain was captured in a study of breast tumors, draining lymph nodes, adjacent tissues. Findings of the study overall: Tumor repertoires ranked between lymph nodes and nontumor tissue in diversity, with V and J gene preferences.

CDR3 length equals 16 residues. J gave up 1 base and V 5 bases, and 6 bases lay outside the gene matches. From germline, CDR1 is SGHTA and CDR2 FQGNSA. TCRdb independently ran MiXCR on the multiplex PCR reads; one entry per CDR3 protein. This sample yields 200,000 to 300,000 distinct CDR3 sequences, of which more than 30% are seen a single time; 0.85% to 1.2% belongs to the top ten. This clonotype was counted ten times or more. Its cognate antigen is unknown. Breast cancer patients provided tissue from their axillary draining lymph nodes. The clonotype was recovered from a female donor with breast cancer. Some clones in this sample may be carry-over from other donors' samples. The chain couples TRBV7-2 to TRBJ2-5; 11 nucleotides match TRBD1. The specimen was axillary lymph node tissue. CDR3 in amino acids: CASSLGQGARQETQYF. CDR3 nucleotides: TGTGCCAGCAGCCTAGGACAGGGGGCCCGCCAAGAGACCCAGTACTTC.